This T cell receptor beta chain stems from a study of patients and donors after allogeneic stem cell transplantation. TCRdb used MiXCR to reprocess the RT-PCR reads, holding one entry per CDR3 protein. The sample carries about 400,000 distinct CDR3 sequences, roughly 17% recorded once. The germline CDR1 and CDR2 sequences are SGHTA and FQGNSA. V lost 5 bases to trimming and J lost 1 base; unmatched junction nucleotides: 7. The length of the CDR3 is 16 residues. The chain joins TRBV7-2 to TRBJ1-5; 8 positions match TRBD1. The clonotype was recovered from a human donor who was either an allogeneic HSCT recipient or a stem cell or donor lymphocyte infusion donor (not recorded which). It is not recorded whose cells these are; they may come from a transplant donor. Sequencing input: blood, either unsorted or a sorted T cell fraction (not recorded which). The CDR3 coding sequence is TGTGCCAGCAGCCCGAGGACAGGGCTGAGCAATCAGCCCCAGCATTTT. It specifies CASSPRTGLSNQPQHF.